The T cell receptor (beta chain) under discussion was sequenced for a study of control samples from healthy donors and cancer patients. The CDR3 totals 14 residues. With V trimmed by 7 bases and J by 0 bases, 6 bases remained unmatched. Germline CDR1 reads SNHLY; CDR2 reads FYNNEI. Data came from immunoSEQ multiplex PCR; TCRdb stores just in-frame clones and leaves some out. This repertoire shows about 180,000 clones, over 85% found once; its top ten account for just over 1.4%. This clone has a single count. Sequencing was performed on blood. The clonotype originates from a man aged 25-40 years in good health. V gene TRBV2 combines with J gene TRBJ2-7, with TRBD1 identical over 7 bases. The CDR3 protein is CASKRDRFSYEQYF. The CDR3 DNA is TGTGCCAGCAAGAGGGACAGATTCTCCTACGAGCAGTACTTC.